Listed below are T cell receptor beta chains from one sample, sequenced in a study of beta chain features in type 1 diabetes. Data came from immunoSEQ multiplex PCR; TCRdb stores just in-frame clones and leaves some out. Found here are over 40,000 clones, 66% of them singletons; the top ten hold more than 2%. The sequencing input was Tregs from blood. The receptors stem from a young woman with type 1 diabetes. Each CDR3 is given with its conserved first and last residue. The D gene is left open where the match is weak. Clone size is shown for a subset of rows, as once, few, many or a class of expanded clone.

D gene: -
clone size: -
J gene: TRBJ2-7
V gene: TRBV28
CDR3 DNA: TGTGCCATCGAGGACAGCCGCTCCTACGAGCAGTACTTC
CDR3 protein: CAIEDSRSYEQYF

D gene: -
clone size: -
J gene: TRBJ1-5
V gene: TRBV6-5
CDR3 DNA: TGTGCCAGCAGCCCTGACTCTCTCAATCAGCCCCAGCATTTT
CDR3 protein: CASSPDSLNQPQHF

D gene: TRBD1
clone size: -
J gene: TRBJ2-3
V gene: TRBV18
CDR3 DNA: TGTGCCAGCTCACCCTGGCAGGGGGCAACTAGCACAGATACGCAGTATTTT
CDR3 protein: CASSPWQGATSTDTQYF

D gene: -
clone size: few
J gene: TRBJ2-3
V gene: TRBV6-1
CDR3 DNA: TGTGCCAGCAGTGAAACAGGGCCGAGGGATACGCAGTATTTT
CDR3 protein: CASSETGPRDTQYF

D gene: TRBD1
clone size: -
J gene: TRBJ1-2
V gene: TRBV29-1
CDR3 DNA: TGCAGCGTAGGACAGGGCAACTATGGCTACACCTTC
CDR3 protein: CSVGQGNYGYTF

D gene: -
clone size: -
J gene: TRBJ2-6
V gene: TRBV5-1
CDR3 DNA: TGCGCCAGCAAAGACTTCTCTGGGGCCAACGTCCTGACTTTC
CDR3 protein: CASKDFSGANVLTF

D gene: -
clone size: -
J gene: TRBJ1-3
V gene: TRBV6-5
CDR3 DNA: TGTGCCAGCAGTCTGGGGCGATATTCTGGAAACACCATATATTTT
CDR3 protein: CASSLGRYSGNTIYF

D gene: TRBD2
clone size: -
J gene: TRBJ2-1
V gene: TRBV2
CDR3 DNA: TGTGCCAGCAGTGACGCGGGAGGGCTAGTGAATGAGCAGTTCTTC
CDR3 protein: CASSDAGGLVNEQFF

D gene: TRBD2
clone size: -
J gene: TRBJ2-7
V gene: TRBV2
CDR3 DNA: TGTGCCGCGGGAGTCCTCTCCTACGAGCAGTACTTC
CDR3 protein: CAAGVLSYEQYF

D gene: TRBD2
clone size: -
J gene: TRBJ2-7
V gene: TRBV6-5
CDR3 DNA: TGTGCCAGCACCTCCCGGACTAGCGGGACCGCGCAGTACTTC
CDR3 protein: CASTSRTSGTAQYF

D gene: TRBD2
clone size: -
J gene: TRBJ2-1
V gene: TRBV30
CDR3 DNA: TGTGCCTGGGTACCTTTGGGACTAGCGGGAGGGCCCAAGGATGAGCAGTTCTTC
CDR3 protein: CAWVPLGLAGGPKDEQFF

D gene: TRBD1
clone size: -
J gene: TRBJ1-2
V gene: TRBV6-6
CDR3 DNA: TGTGCCAGCAGTCGGGACAGGGGAATCTATGGCTACACCTTC
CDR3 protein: CASSRDRGIYGYTF

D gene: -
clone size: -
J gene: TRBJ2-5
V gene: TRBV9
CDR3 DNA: TGTGCCAGCAGCGAATCGACGGGGACCCAGTACTTC
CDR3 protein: CASSESTGTQYF

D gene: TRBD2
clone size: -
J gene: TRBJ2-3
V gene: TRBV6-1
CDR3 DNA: TGTGCCAGCAGTGAAGATAGCGGGAGTGGCGCAGATACGCAGTATTTT
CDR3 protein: CASSEDSGSGADTQYF

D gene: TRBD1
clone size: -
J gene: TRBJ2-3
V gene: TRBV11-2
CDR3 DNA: TGTGCCAGCAGCTGGGACAGAGTCACAGATACGCAGTATTTT
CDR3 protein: CASSWDRVTDTQYF

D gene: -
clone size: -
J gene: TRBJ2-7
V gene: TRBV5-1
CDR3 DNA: TGCGCCAGCAGCTTGGAGGTTTTGGCGGGGGCCGAGCAGTACTTC
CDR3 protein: CASSLEVLAGAEQYF

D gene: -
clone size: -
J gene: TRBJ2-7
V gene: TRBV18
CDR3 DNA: TGTGCCAGCTCACATGGGACCAAGGGGGCCTACGAGCAGTACTTC
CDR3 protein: CASSHGTKGAYEQYF

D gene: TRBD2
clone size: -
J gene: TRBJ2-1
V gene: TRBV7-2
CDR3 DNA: TGTGCCAGCAGCCTTGGGACTAGCGTAAATGAGCAGTTCTTC
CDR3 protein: CASSLGTSVNEQFF

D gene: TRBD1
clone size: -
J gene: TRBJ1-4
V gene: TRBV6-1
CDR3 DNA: TGTGCCAGCAGTGAAGTCGCTGGGACAGTCGTGAATGAAAAACTGTTTTTT
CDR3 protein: CASSEVAGTVVNEKLFF

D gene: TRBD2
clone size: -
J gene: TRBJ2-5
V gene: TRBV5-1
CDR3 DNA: TGCGCCAGCAGCTTGGATCTCGGGACTAGCGGGACGGAGACCCAGTACTTC
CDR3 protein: CASSLDLGTSGTETQYF

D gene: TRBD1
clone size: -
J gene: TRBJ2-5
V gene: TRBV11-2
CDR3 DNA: TGTGCCAGCAGCCGAGGACAGGGGCAAGAGACCCAGTACTTC
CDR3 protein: CASSRGQGQETQYF

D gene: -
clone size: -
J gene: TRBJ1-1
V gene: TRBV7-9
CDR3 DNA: TGTGCCAGCAGCCAAATGGGGGGGACTGCTTTCTTT
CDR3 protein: CASSQMGGTAFF

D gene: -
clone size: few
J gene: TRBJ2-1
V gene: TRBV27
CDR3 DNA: TGTGCCAGCAGTTTATACCCCGATCAGTTCTACAATGAGCAGTTCTTC
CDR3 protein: CASSLYPDQFYNEQFF

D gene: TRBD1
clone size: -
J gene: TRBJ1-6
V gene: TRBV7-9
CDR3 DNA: TGTGCCAGCAGCCCGACCGGGACAGGGTACTCACCCCTCCACTTT
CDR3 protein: CASSPTGTGYSPLHF

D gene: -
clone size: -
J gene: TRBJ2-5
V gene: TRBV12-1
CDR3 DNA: TGTGCCAGCAGCTTGGGGGTGACTAGCGGACAAGAGACCCAGTACTTC
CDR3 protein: CASSLGVTSGQETQYF

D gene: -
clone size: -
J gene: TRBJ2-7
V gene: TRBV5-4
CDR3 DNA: TGTGTCAGCAGGGAGGAACAGGGGTCCTACGAGCAGTACTTC
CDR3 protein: CVSREEQGSYEQYF

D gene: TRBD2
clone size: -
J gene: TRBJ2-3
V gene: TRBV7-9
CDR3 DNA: TGTGCCAGCAGCTCCATGCGGACTAGCGGGAGAACTTGGGCAGATACGCAGTATTTT
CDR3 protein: CASSSMRTSGRTWADTQYF

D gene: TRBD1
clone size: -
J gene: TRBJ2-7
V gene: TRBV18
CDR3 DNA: TGTGCCAGCTCAAGTGGGACAGGATCCCTCGAGCAGTACTTC
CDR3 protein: CASSSGTGSLEQYF

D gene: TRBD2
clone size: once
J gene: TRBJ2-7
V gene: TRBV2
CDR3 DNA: TGTGCCAGCAGTGGCGGGACTAGCGGGAGCTACGAGCAGTACTTC
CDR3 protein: CASSGGTSGSYEQYF

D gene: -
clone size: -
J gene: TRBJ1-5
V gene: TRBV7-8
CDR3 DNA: TGTGCCAGCAGCCCCCACGGGATACCGGGCAATCAGCCCCAGCATTTT
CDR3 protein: CASSPHGIPGNQPQHF

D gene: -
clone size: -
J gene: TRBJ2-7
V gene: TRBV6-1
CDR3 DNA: TGTGCCAGCTCCCCAAGGATAGGGAGTGCCTACGAGCAGTACTTC
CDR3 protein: CASSPRIGSAYEQYF

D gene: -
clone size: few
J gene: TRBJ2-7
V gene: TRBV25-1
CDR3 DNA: TGTGCCAGCAGTGTCTCTTTTACCTACGAGCAGTACTTC
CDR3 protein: CASSVSFTYEQYF

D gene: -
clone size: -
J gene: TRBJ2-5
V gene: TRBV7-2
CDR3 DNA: TGTGCCAGCAGCGATCAGGGTTTAGCACAAGAGACCCAGTACTTC
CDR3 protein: CASSDQGLAQETQYF

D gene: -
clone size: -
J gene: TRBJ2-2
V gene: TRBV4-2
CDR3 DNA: TGTGCCAGCAGCCAAGCAGGGGGGCGAAAAAACGGGGAGCTGTTTTTT
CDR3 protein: CASSQAGGRKNGELFF

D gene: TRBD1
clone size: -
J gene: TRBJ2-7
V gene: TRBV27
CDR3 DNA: TGTGCCAGCAGCGACAGGGGGCGCGCCTCCTACGAGCAGTACTTC
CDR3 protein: CASSDRGRASYEQYF

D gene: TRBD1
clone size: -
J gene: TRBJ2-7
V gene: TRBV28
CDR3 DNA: TGTGCCAGCAGTTTAGGACAGGGGTACGAGCAGTACTTC
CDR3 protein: CASSLGQGYEQYF

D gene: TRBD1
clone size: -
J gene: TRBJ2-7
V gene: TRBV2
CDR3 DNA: TGTGCCAGCAGTGGAGACAGGGTGGGGACCTACGAGCAGTACTTC
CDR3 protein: CASSGDRVGTYEQYF

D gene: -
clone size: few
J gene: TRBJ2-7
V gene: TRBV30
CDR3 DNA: TGTGCCTGGAGTGCACAGGTGAACGAGCAGTACTTC
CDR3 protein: CAWSAQVNEQYF

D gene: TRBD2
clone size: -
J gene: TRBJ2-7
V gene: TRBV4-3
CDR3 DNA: TGCGCCAGCAGCCAAGATCTGAGCGGGAGGGCCTATGAGCAGTACTTC
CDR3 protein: CASSQDLSGRAYEQYF

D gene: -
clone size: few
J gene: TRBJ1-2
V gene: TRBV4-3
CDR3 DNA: TGCGCCAGCAGCCAAGGGGCCAGGGGAACTGATGGCTACACCTTC
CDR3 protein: CASSQGARGTDGYTF

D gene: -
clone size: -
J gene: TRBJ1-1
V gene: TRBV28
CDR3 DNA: TGTGCCAGCAGTTTAGGTGTCAGGGTGAGGGGGACTGAAGCTTTCTTT
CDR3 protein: CASSLGVRVRGTEAFF